Listed here are 10 T cell receptor beta chains from one sample, sequenced in a study of response to subunit inactivated influenza vaccine. TCRdb called the RT-PCR reads again in MiXCR, with one record for every CDR3 protein. This sample yields around 200,000 distinct CDR3 sequences, of which 9.2% are seen a single time; approximately 11% belongs to the top ten. The specimen comprised non-naive T cells sorted from PBMCs, sampled on the day of vaccination. The receptors come from a man in his fifties who received an inactivated influenza vaccine.

J is TRBJ2-3 and V is TRBV4-2; D possibly matches TRBD1 or TRBD2 (5 bases each). Germline CDR1 reads LGHNA; CDR2 reads YNFKEQ. V lost 2 bases to trimming and J lost 4 bases, with 22 bases between them. This CDR3 region has 18 residues. CDR3 nucleotide sequence: TGTGCCAGCAGCCAACCCTCACGAGGGGCCGGTGGTGCAGATACGCAGTATTTT. Protein sequence: CASSQPSRGAGGADTQYF.

In this sample, this clonotype turned up many times. This chain joins TRBV12-3 or TRBV12-4 and TRBJ1-1; perhaps TRBD1 as D (6 bases). Deletions cut 7 bases from V and 0 bases from J, with 15 bases between. The CDR3 loop spans 15 amino acids. CDR3 in DNA: TGTGCCAGCATACCGGCGGGACAAATGAACACTGAAGCTTTCTTT. This encodes CASIPAGQMNTEAFF.

The V and J genes are TRBV4-3 and TRBJ1-5; TRBD1 matches 10 bases. Germline V gene data show CDR1 as LGHNA and CDR2 as YSLEER. V lost 2 bases to trimming and J lost 7 bases; unmatched junction nucleotides: 5. The CDR3 has 15 amino acids. DNA for the CDR3: TGCGCCAGCAGCCAAACGACAGGGGGCGGGCAGCCCCAGCATTTT. The encoded protein is CASSQTTGGGQPQHF.

This clonotype has at least ten counts. This rearrangement joins TRBV4-2 to TRBJ1-6; TRBD1 is a possible D gene (5 bases). The V end lost 0 bases, the J end lost 6 bases, and 9 bases lay between the germline ends. The CDR3 covers 15 residues. Germline V gene lookup returns CDR1 LGHNA and CDR2 YNFKEQ. The CDR3 region is CASSQDSRVNSPLHF. The CDR3 bases are TGTGCCAGCAGCCAAGATAGCAGGGTTAATTCACCCCTCCACTTT.

The rearrangement joins TRBV5-1 to TRBJ2-6, with D possibly TRBD1 on 6 matching bases. Trimming removed 4 bases from V and 2 bases from J, with 10 bases in between. CDR1 is SGHRS, CDR2 YFSETQ, per germline. The CDR3 runs 15 residues. DNA of the CDR3: TGCGCCAGCAGCGAACAGGGAACTGGGGCCAACGTCCTGACTTTC. Translated: CASSEQGTGANVLTF.

The chain employs TRBV12-3 or TRBV12-4 and TRBJ2-1, with 15 bases fitting TRBD2. This CDR3 region has 18 residues. J lost 1 base, V lost 6 bases, and 7 bases had no gene match. DNA for the CDR3: TGTGCCAGCAGCACCGGGACTAGCGGGAGGCGATCCTACAATGAGCAGTTCTTC. It specifies CASSTGTSGRRSYNEQFF.

In this sample, this clonotype turned up a few times. V gene TRBV6-6 combines with J gene TRBJ1-1, with D tentatively TRBD1 (6 bases). Germline V gene data show CDR1 as MNHNY and CDR2 as SVGAGI (reference sequence). V lost 7 bases to trimming and J lost 1 base, with 10 bases between them. This CDR3 has 13 residues. As DNA, the CDR3 is TGTGCCAGCACTCGGACAGAGAACACTGAAGCTTTCTTT. This gives the protein CASTRTENTEAFF.

This clonotype was picked up a small number of times. V usage is TRBV5-6 and J usage is TRBJ2-2; 9 bases are shared with TRBD1. Germline CDR1 and CDR2: SGHDT and YYEEEE. The CDR3 runs 16 residues. The V gene end was trimmed by 4 bases and the J gene end by 8 bases; junction bases not matched to a gene: 12. The CDR3 loop reads CASSGAQGALKGELFF. The CDR3 DNA reads as TGTGCCAGCAGCGGAGCACAGGGGGCGCTCAAGGGGGAGCTGTTTTTT.

This clonotype was counted ten times or more. The chain recombines TRBV29-1 with TRBJ2-5, with 9 bases identical to TRBD2. This CDR3 has 14 amino acids. Germline V gene data show CDR1 as SQVTM and CDR2 as ANQGSEA. V gave up 2 bases and J gave up 5 bases; unmatched junction bases: 6. CDR3 in amino acids: CSVESQREDETQYF. DNA for the CDR3: TGCAGCGTTGAATCCCAGCGGGAGGATGAGACCCAGTACTTC.

This clonotype appeared many times. The chain combines TRBV3-1 with TRBJ2-7; D remains unclear. The CDR3 extends over 15 amino acids. Germline-derived CDR1 and CDR2 are LGHDT and YNNKEL (reference sequence). Between the trimmed V and J ends, which lost 2 bases and 1 base, there was a span of 12 bases. The CDR3 sequence is CASSQTRRPSYEQYF. The CDR3 DNA reads TGTGCCAGCAGCCAAACCCGAAGACCTTCCTACGAGCAGTACTTC.